This T cell receptor beta chain was sequenced during a study of technical replicates of blood from several donors. With V trimmed by 6 bases and J by 2 bases, 3 bases remained unmatched. CDR1 and CDR2 (germline): ENHRY, SYGVKD. This CDR3 is built from 14 residues. Generated by immunoSEQ multiplex PCR, the TCRdb table keeps only in-frame clones and is missing some. The profile shows 60,000 to 75,000 clones, about 97% of them singletons. Sequencing was performed on T cells isolated from PBMCs. The receptor's source is a human donor in good health. The chain is built from TRBV10-3 and TRBJ2-7; 11 nucleotides line up with TRBD2. DNA of the CDR3: TGTGCCATCAGGGCGACTAGCGGGGCCTACGAGCAGTACTTC. Its protein product is CAIRATSGAYEQYF.